These 17 T cell receptor beta chains came from one sample sequenced in a study of T cells in localized non-small cell lung cancer. Produced via immunoSEQ multiplex PCR; TCRdb's table is partial and in-frame only. The data show 30,000 to 50,000 clones, with 70% to 80% seen just once and less than 45% held by the top ten. The sample in question was PBMCs, obtained before any cancer treatment. These receptors all come from a woman aged 40-69 years with stage II squamous cell lung carcinoma.

Only one count was recorded for this clone. The chain employs TRBV18 and TRBJ1-1; D remains unclear. In germline, CDR1 is KGHSH, CDR2 LQKENI. The V end was cut by 6 bases, the J end by 5 bases, with 16 bases between. The CDR3 runs to 14 residues. This CDR3 reads CASSLRLLRTEAFF. In DNA form, the CDR3 reads TGTGCCAGCTCCCTTAGGCTCCTGAGGACTGAAGCTTTCTTT. The full variable domain, completed using reference TRBV18 and TRBJ1-1, is NAGVMQNPRHLVRRRGQEARLRCSPMKGHSHVYWYRQLPEEGLKFMVYLQKENIIDESGMPKERFSAEFPKEGPSILRIQQVVRGDSAAYFCASSLRLLRTEAFFGQGTRLTVV.

This chain connects TRBV28 to TRBJ1-4; no firm D call. CDR3 size: 11 residues. V lost 6 bases and J 13 bases, leaving 12 bases between the germline ends. Germline CDR1 is MDHEN and CDR2 is SYDVKM. In nucleotides, the CDR3 is TGTGCCAGCAGGAACTTCGACCGACTGTTTTTT. This translates into CASRNFDRLFF.

CDR3 loop: CASSADRGAEAFF. CDR3 DNA: TGTGCCAGCAGCGCGGACAGGGGCGCTGAAGCTTTCTTT. This chain uses TRBV7-2 with TRBJ1-1; TRBD1 matches 9 bases. Germline loops: CDR1 SGHTA, CDR2 FQGNSA. This CDR3 comprises 13 residues. The J segment lost 6 bases and the V segment lost 5 bases, leaving 4 bases of the junction unmatched.

This rearrangement joins TRBV28 to TRBJ1-2; possibly TRBD1 for D (6 bases). The CDR3 spans 15 residues. In germline, CDR1 is MDHEN, CDR2 SYDVKM. The V and J ends lost 6 bases and 2 bases respectively, with 16 bases between them. CDR3 region: CASRLMGGANYGYTF. The CDR3 bases are TGTGCCAGCAGGTTAATGGGGGGCGCCAACTATGGCTACACCTTC.

This clone was observed a handful of times. The V and J genes are TRBV28 and TRBJ1-1; 7 bases are a match to TRBD1. The germline gives CDR1 MDHEN, CDR2 SYDVKM. CDR3 length: 15 residues. The J segment lost 4 bases and the V segment lost 8 bases, leaving 13 bases of the junction unmatched. The CDR3 bases are TGTGCCAGCCTTAACCCGAGGGGGCTAATCACTGAAGCTTTCTTT. Its translation is CASLNPRGLITEAFF.

A remark on this clone: An end of the junction does not agree with germline; a read error may underlie this. The gene calls are TRBV4-1 and TRBJ1-5, with D possibly TRBD1 on 5 matching bases. CDR3 length: 17 residues. Per germline, CDR1 MGHRA and CDR2 YSYEKL. The chain's CDR3 is CASSQEVRIGGNQPQHF. The CDR3 DNA sequence: TGCGCCAGCAGCCAAGAAGTGAGAATTGGGGGGAATCAACCCCAGCATTTT.

This chain uses TRBV19 with TRBJ2-7; D may match TRBD1 or TRBD2 (6 bases each). Germline lookup yields CDR1 LNHDA and CDR2 SQIVND (reference sequence). The V and J ends lost 5 bases and 1 base respectively, with 24 bases between them. The CDR3 has 18 residues. CDR3 DNA sequence: TGTGCCAGTAGTCTGGGGGGCCCAGACATCGGAGATTCCTACGAGCAGTACTTC. Its translation is CASSLGGPDIGDSYEQYF.

The J gene is TRBJ2-1, the V gene TRBV28; 10 positions match TRBD2. The CDR3 length is 18 residues. V dropped 1 base and J dropped 6; count of bases not matched to a gene: 12. In germline, CDR1 is MDHEN, CDR2 SYDVKM. CDR3 sequence: CASSLSITSGNSRNEQFF. The CDR3 DNA follows: TGTGCCAGCAGTTTATCTATCACTAGCGGGAACAGTCGCAATGAGCAGTTCTTC.

The chain links TRBV6-5 to TRBJ1-1; tentative D call: TRBD1 (6 bases). Trimming removed 5 bases at V and 0 bases at J, with 13 bases between. This CDR3 is built from 15 residues. Per germline, CDR1 MNHEY and CDR2 SVGAGI. CDR3 bases: TGTGCCAGCAGTCACCCAGGGGCCCTGAACACTGAAGCTTTCTTT. This codes for CASSHPGALNTEAFF.

This clone was observed once. The V and J genes are TRBV7-6 and TRBJ2-7; 9 nucleotides agree with TRBD1. The germline V gene has CDR1 SGHVS and CDR2 FNYEAQ. J was trimmed by 6 bases and V by 6 bases; bases with no gene match: 6. The CDR3 has 13 amino acids. The CDR3 nucleotides are TGTGCCAGCAGTCTACAGGGGGCCGGCGAGCAGTACTTC. This sequence encodes CASSLQGAGEQYF.

This clone was counted once. The chain is built from TRBV4-3 and TRBJ2-7; D is possibly TRBD1 or TRBD2 (7 bases each). Between the trimmed V and J ends, which lost 1 base and 2 bases, there was a span of 12 bases. In germline, CDR1 is LGHNA, CDR2 YSLEER. The CDR3 is 15 residues long. In DNA, the CDR3 is TGCGCCAGCAGCCAAGCCCAGGGGGGGACCTACGAGCAGTACTTC. Its translation is CASSQAQGGTYEQYF.

The rearrangement links TRBV4-2 to TRBJ2-7; tentatively, D is TRBD2 (6 bases). Germline V gene sequence: CDR1 LGHNA, CDR2 YNFKEQ. The CDR3 spans 15 residues. V shed 4 bases and J shed 5 bases, with 18 bases lying between them. CDR3 protein: CASSLQGGAMNEQYV. The CDR3 coding sequence is TGTGCCAGCAGCCTCCAAGGCGGGGCGATGAACGAGCAGTACGTC.

This chain uses TRBV5-1 with TRBJ1-4, with D hard to call. Trimming left V 0 bases short and J 5 bases short, with 8 bases between. The CDR3 is made up of 14 amino acids. The germline V gene has CDR1 SGHRS and CDR2 YFSETQ. In DNA form, the CDR3 reads TGCGCCAGCAGCTTGGGGGGTTTAAATGAAAAACTGTTTTTT. Residues: CASSLGGLNEKLFF. The variable domain in full, completed from reference TRBV5-1 and TRBJ1-4, reads KAGVTQTPRYLIKTRGQQVTLSCSPISGHRSVSWYQQTPGQGLQFLFEYFSETQRNKGNFPGRFSGRQFSNSRSEMNVSTLELGDSALYLCASSLGGLNEKLFFGSGTQLSVL.

CDR3 protein: CATCTTSGRGDTQYF. The CDR3 DNA sequence: TGTGCCACGTGCACGACTAGCGGGAGAGGAGATACGCAGTATTTT. The chain links TRBV19 to TRBJ2-3, with 12 bases lining up with TRBD2. The CDR3 covers 15 residues. J gave up 5 bases and V 10 bases, and 10 bases lay outside the gene matches. The V gene's germline CDR1 is LNHDA and CDR2 SQIVND (reference sequence).

The V gene is TRBV6-1, the J gene TRBJ1-5; possible D gene TRBD1, 5 bases. CDR1 is MNHNS, CDR2 SASEGT, per germline. The V end lost 3 bases, the J end lost 7 bases, and 10 bases lay between the germline ends. CDR3 length equals 13 residues. CDR3 DNA sequence: TGTGCCAGCAGTGAGCAGGGTTCGCAGCCCCAGCATTTT. Protein sequence: CASSEQGSQPQHF.

CDR3 amino acids: CASSSGPGQPNTEAFF. CDR3 nucleotides: TGTGCCAGTAGTTCCGGCCCGGGACAGCCGAACACTGAAGCTTTCTTT. The chain combines TRBV19 with TRBJ1-1; 7 bases match TRBD1. V shed 5 bases and J 1 base; nucleotides not matched to a gene: 10. The CDR3 runs to 16 residues. Looked up from germline, CDR1 is LNHDA and CDR2 is SQIVND (reference sequence). The variable domain in full, with the rest retrieved from reference TRBV19 and TRBJ1-1, is DGGITQSPKYLFRKEGQNVTLSCEQNLNHDAMYWYRQDPGQGLRLIYYSQIVNDFQKGDIAEGYSVSREKKESFPLTVTSAQKNPTAFYLCASSSGPGQPNTEAFFGQGTRLTVV.

The rearrangement joins TRBV7-3 to TRBJ2-1, with TRBD1 as a possible D gene (6 bases). Germline V gene data show CDR1 as SGHTA and CDR2 as FQGTGA. CDR3 size: 15 residues. Trimming pared 1 base from V and 1 base from J, leaving 8 bases between. The CDR3 here is CASSLKDSSYNEQFF. The CDR3 DNA reads TGTGCCAGCAGCTTAAAGGACAGTTCCTACAATGAGCAGTTCTTC.